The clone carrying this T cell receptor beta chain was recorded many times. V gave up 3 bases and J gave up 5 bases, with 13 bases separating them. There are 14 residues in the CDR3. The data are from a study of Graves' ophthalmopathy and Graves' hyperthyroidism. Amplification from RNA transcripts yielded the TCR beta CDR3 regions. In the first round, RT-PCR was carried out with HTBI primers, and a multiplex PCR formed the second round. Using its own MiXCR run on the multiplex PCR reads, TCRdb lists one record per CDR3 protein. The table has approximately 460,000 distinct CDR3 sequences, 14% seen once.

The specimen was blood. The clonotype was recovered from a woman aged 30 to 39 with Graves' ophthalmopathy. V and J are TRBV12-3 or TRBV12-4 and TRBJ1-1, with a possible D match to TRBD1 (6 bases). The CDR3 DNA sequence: TGTGCCAGCAGTTTTTTTCGGGGGGCAACTGAAGCTTTCTTT. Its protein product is CASSFFRGATEAFF.